This T cell receptor beta chain emerged from a study of CD8 T cell repertoires and HIV-1 epitope variants. Study context: Autologous T cell-negative cells served as antigen-presenting cells in equal numbers. Cultures ran more than nine days, with IL-2, IL-7 and IL-15 added on days 3 and 7.

As concerns this clone: Its antigen is as yet unknown.

Assay used: immunoSEQ multiplex PCR; TCRdb lists only in-frame clones, some missing. The sample records 6,000 to 9,000 clones, about 70% being singletons. In germline, CDR1 is SGDLS, CDR2 YYNGEE. Trimming took off 0 bases at V and 0 bases at J, with 6 bases between the two ends. There are 14 residues in the CDR3. Study-wide points: Of roughly ten antigen-specific beta clonotypes, about six appeared to cross-react with escape variants. About 5 clonotypes recognized Nef KF9, one HW9, none TAALDMSHF.

This sequence joins TRBV9 and TRBJ1-1; D ambiguous. Specimen: cultured CD8+ T cells derived from PBMCs. The sequence derives from a male donor with HIV. In nucleotides, the CDR3 is TGTGCCAGCAGCGTAGACGAAATGAACACTGAAGCTTTCTTT. Protein sequence: CASSVDEMNTEAFF. The variable domain in full, completed from reference TRBV9 and TRBJ1-1, reads DSGVTQTPKHLITATGQRVTLRCSPRSGDLSVYWYQQSLDQGLQFLIQYYNGEERAKGNILERFSAQQFPDLHSELNLSSLELGDSALYFCASSVDEMNTEAFFGQGTRLTVV.